Shown below are 11 T cell receptor beta chains from a single sample sequenced in a study of cytomegalovirus exposure and HLA in healthy donors. In the PCR, 60 Vbeta and 13 Jbeta primers were used. Using immunoSEQ multiplex PCR, the repertoire was profiled, and TCRdb retains in-frame clones only, with some absent. The sample lists over 35,000 clones; 50% were seen once. The sample taken for sequencing was PBMCs. These receptors all come from a human donor in good health.

This clone was seen more than once but under ten times. The V gene is TRBV7-7, the J gene TRBJ2-2, with 7 positions matching TRBD1. Per the germline V gene, CDR1 is SSHAT and CDR2 is FNYEAQ (reference sequence). After removal of 5 bases from V and 5 bases from J, the junction contained 8 bases not matched to a gene. The CDR3 consists of 15 residues. Here the CDR3 DNA reads TGTGCCAGCAGCCCAACAGGGGCCCTAACCGGGGAGCTGTTTTTT. Protein sequence: CASSPTGALTGELFF.

This clone was counted between two and nine times. The chain couples TRBV4-1 to TRBJ2-7; possibly TRBD1 for D (6 bases). The CDR3 is 15 amino acids. Per the germline V gene, CDR1 is MGHRA and CDR2 is YSYEKL. V lost 0 bases, J lost 2 bases, and 11 bases lay in between. This CDR3 reads CASSQDGQGTYEQYF. The CDR3 bases are TGCGCCAGCAGCCAAGATGGGCAGGGGACCTACGAGCAGTACTTC.

The chain links TRBV21-1 to TRBJ1-1. TRBV21-1 constitutes a pseudogene. The CDR3 sequence is 14 residues long. CDR3 protein: CASSRGGVNTEAFF. The CDR3, as DNA: TGTGCCAGCAGCCGGGGAGGGGTGAACACTGAAGCTTTCTTT.

The chain links TRBV10-3 to TRBJ1-2; D might be TRBD1 (6 bases). Trimming left V 6 bases short and J 2 bases short, with 13 bases between. In germline, CDR1 is ENHRY, CDR2 SYGVKD. The CDR3 contains 14 residues. CDR3 DNA: TGTGCCATCAGGACAGGTTCTCTAAACTATGGCTACACCTTC. Its protein is CAIRTGSLNYGYTF.

The gene calls are TRBV11-2 and TRBJ2-3, with D unresolved. CDR3 length: 13 residues. Germline V gene data show CDR1 as SGHAT and CDR2 as FQNNGV. Trimming took off 4 bases at V and 7 bases at J, with 12 bases between the two ends. CDR3 DNA: TGTGCCAGCAGCTCGCGCCGGTTGTATACGCAGTATTTT. Translation: CASSSRRLYTQYF.

This clone appeared a single time. This chain joins TRBV2 and TRBJ1-1; 7 nucleotides agree with TRBD1. V lost 8 bases to trimming and J lost 4 bases; unmatched junction nucleotides: 10. The CDR3 covers 14 residues. Germline V lookup: CDR1 SNHLY, CDR2 FYNNEI. This CDR3 reads CASEATGKVTEAFF. CDR3 sequence (DNA): TGTGCCAGCGAGGCGACAGGGAAGGTCACTGAAGCTTTCTTT. Full variable domain (remainder filled in from reference TRBV2 and TRBJ1-1): EPEVTQTPSHQVTQMGQEVILRCVPISNHLYFYWYRQILGQKVEFLVSFYNNEISEKSEIFDDQFSVERPDGSNFTLKIRSTKLEDSAMYFCASEATGKVTEAFFGQGTRLTVV.

This clone was found a few times. The CDR3 DNA follows: TGTGCCAGCAGCTTGGAAGGCGGGGGAACTGGAAACACCATATATTTT. Its translation is CASSLEGGGTGNTIYF. This rearrangement joins TRBV7-9 to TRBJ1-3; a weak D match, TRBD1 (5 bases). Between the trimmed V and J ends, which lost 3 bases and 2 bases, there was a span of 14 bases. The CDR3 covers 16 residues. Germline V lookup: CDR1 SEHNR, CDR2 FQNEAQ (reference sequence).

The gene calls are TRBV21-1 and TRBJ1-3; the table gives TRBD1 as D, unverified against the DNA. TRBV21-1 counts as a pseudogene. This CDR3 comprises 15 residues. This CDR3 is CASTPGQPTGNTIYF. In nucleotides, the CDR3 is TGTGCCAGCACCCCGGGACAACCTACTGGAAACACCATATATTTT.

This clone was detected only a few times. The rearrangement joins TRBV27 to TRBJ1-2; TRBD1 matches at 8 bases. The CDR3 spans 16 residues. Germline values: CDR1 MNHEY, CDR2 SMNVEV (reference sequence). J was trimmed by 4 bases and V by 0 bases; bases with no gene match: 7. The CDR3 nucleotides read TGTGCCAGCAGTTTATCGCACCCGGGACAGGTCTATGGCTACACCTTC. Its protein is CASSLSHPGQVYGYTF.

This rearrangement joins TRBV28 to TRBJ1-1; D possibly corresponds to TRBD1 (6 bases). CDR1 is MDHEN and CDR2 is SYDVKM in the germline V gene. This CDR3 is built from 15 residues. V was pared by 6 bases and J by 10 bases, with 24 bases between. The CDR3 here is CASSPGGGPTRRAFF. CDR3 nucleotide sequence: TGTGCCAGCAGCCCGGGGGGCGGCCCCACGAGGAGAGCTTTCTTT.

This clone was counted between two and nine times. V gene TRBV6-6 combines with J gene TRBJ2-1; TRBD2 is a possible D gene (5 bases). The ends were cut back, 5 bases at V and 0 bases at J, with 14 bases in the middle. CDR3 size: 16 residues. Germline loops: CDR1 MNHNY, CDR2 SVGAGI (reference sequence). The DNA of the CDR3 is TGTGCCAGCAGTCAGCTGAGGGATAGCTCCTACAATGAGCAGTTCTTC. The encoded protein is CASSQLRDSSYNEQFF.